This TCR beta chain emerged from a study of T-cell memory formation after mild COVID-19. About the research overall: Largely donor-specific sequence clusters came from two donors.

Constant-segment-primed 5'RACE gave TCR alpha and TCR beta cDNA libraries with sample barcodes and UMIs. TCRdb fed the 5' RACE reads into MiXCR, producing one record per CDR3 protein. The sample contains about 290,000 distinct CDR3 sequences, approximately 16% of which appear only once. Study-wide points: Contracting CD4+ clones lay largely in CM and EM, with CD8+ ones residing in EMRA. Some SARS-CoV-2-responding clones were already detected in memory before infection.

The V end lost 3 bases, the J end lost 5 bases, and 10 bases lay between the germline ends. Germline loops: CDR1 MRHNA, CDR2 SNTAGT. The CDR3 spans 14 residues. This clonotype has only a few counts. No antigen is known for it. J is TRBJ2-2 and V is TRBV6-4, with D tentatively TRBD2 (5 bases). The sequence came from a man younger than 35 who had mild COVID-19 (a few samples of this study predate the infection). Cell type and time point are not known. The sample taken for sequencing was PBMCs or a T cell subset sorted from them (not recorded which). In DNA, the CDR3 is TGTGCCAGCAGTGAATGGGAGTCAACCGGGGAGCTGTTTTTT. This sequence encodes CASSEWESTGELFF.